The rows below give T cell receptor beta chains drawn from one sample of a study of blood T cell repertoires in COVID-19. Sequencing used immunoSEQ multiplex PCR; TCRdb keeps in-frame clones, though not all of them. This repertoire shows approximately 74,000 clones, more than 75% found once; its top ten account for approximately 50%. The sequencing input was peripheral blood. Source of these receptors: a human donor in a cohort sampled during active COVID-19. Each CDR3 is given with its conserved first and last residue. The D gene is left open where the match is weak. Not every row has a clone size; where given, it reads once, few, many or a size class.

clone_size: -
d_call: -
j_call: TRBJ2-5
v_call: TRBV7-9
cdr3_aa: CASSLDSTQETQYF
cdr3_nt: TGTGCCAGCAGCTTAGATTCTACCCAAGAGACCCAGTACTTC

clone_size: once
d_call: -
j_call: TRBJ1-4
v_call: TRBV27
cdr3_aa: CASSLEVINEKLFF
cdr3_nt: TGTGCCAGCAGTTTAGAGGTAATTAATGAAAAACTGTTTTTT

clone_size: -
d_call: TRBD1
j_call: TRBJ1-5
v_call: TRBV7-9
cdr3_aa: CASSLGTGLNNQPQHF
cdr3_nt: TGTGCCAGCAGCTTAGGGACAGGACTAAACAATCAGCCCCAGCATTTT

clone_size: -
d_call: TRBD1
j_call: TRBJ1-3
v_call: TRBV28
cdr3_aa: CASSLWTGGGGNTIYF
cdr3_nt: TGTGCCAGCAGTTTGTGGACAGGGGGCGGTGGAAACACCATATATTTT

clone_size: -
d_call: -
j_call: TRBJ1-3
v_call: TRBV5-1
cdr3_aa: CASSLDGENTIYF
cdr3_nt: TGCGCCAGCAGCTTGGACGGAGAAAACACCATATATTTT

clone_size: many
d_call: -
j_call: TRBJ1-1
v_call: TRBV5-1
cdr3_aa: CASSLAGHEAFF
cdr3_nt: TGCGCCAGCAGCTTGGCCGGACATGAAGCTTTCTTT

clone_size: -
d_call: TRBD1
j_call: TRBJ2-6
v_call: TRBV24-1
cdr3_aa: CATSDSTGVPGANVLTF
cdr3_nt: TGTGCCACCAGTGATTCGACAGGGGTTCCTGGGGCCAACGTCCTGACTTTC

clone_size: -
d_call: TRBD2
j_call: TRBJ2-3
v_call: TRBV7-9
cdr3_aa: CASSLLPGTTSTDTQYF
cdr3_nt: TGTGCCAGCAGCTTACTCCCCGGGACTACAAGCACAGATACGCAGTATTTT

clone_size: few
d_call: -
j_call: TRBJ1-5
v_call: TRBV19
cdr3_aa: CASSDRQGGAQPQHF
cdr3_nt: TGTGCCAGTAGTGACAGGCAAGGGGGAGCCCAGCCCCAGCATTTT

clone_size: once
d_call: TRBD2
j_call: TRBJ2-3
v_call: TRBV28
cdr3_aa: CASSESGVGTDTQYF
cdr3_nt: TGTGCCAGCAGTGAGAGCGGGGTAGGCACAGATACGCAGTATTTT

clone_size: -
d_call: TRBD1
j_call: TRBJ1-4
v_call: TRBV5-6
cdr3_aa: CASSFGTGATNEKLFF
cdr3_nt: TGTGCCAGCAGCTTCGGGACAGGGGCAACTAATGAAAAACTGTTTTTT

clone_size: -
d_call: TRBD1
j_call: TRBJ2-6
v_call: TRBV28
cdr3_aa: CASRVQGLTSGANVLTF
cdr3_nt: TGTGCCAGCAGGGTACAGGGGCTTACCTCTGGGGCCAACGTCCTGACTTTC

clone_size: -
d_call: -
j_call: TRBJ1-4
v_call: TRBV18
cdr3_aa: CASSRGQGDEKLFF
cdr3_nt: TGTGCCAGCTCACGGGGCCAGGGTGATGAAAAACTGTTTTTT

clone_size: -
d_call: -
j_call: TRBJ2-2
v_call: TRBV10-1
cdr3_aa: CASSVTGTGELFF
cdr3_nt: TGCGCCAGCAGTGTAACGGGGACCGGGGAGCTGTTTTTT

clone_size: -
d_call: -
j_call: TRBJ2-3
v_call: TRBV5-4
cdr3_aa: CASRGARGTDTQYF
cdr3_nt: TGTGCCAGCAGGGGGGCCAGGGGCACAGATACGCAGTATTTT

clone_size: few
d_call: TRBD1
j_call: TRBJ1-5
v_call: TRBV6-5
cdr3_aa: CASSQGQGQNQPQHF
cdr3_nt: TGTGCCAGCAGCCAAGGACAGGGGCAAAATCAGCCCCAGCATTTT

clone_size: -
d_call: -
j_call: TRBJ2-7
v_call: TRBV20-1
cdr3_aa: CSASRYTGGAYEQYF
cdr3_nt: TGCAGTGCTAGTCGTTATACTGGCGGGGCCTACGAGCAGTACTTC

clone_size: once
d_call: -
j_call: TRBJ2-5
v_call: TRBV30
cdr3_aa: CAWTREYQETQYF
cdr3_nt: TGTGCCTGGACTAGGGAGTACCAAGAGACCCAGTACTTC

clone_size: many
d_call: -
j_call: TRBJ1-5
v_call: TRBV27
cdr3_aa: CASSPVGVLTKGNQPQHF
cdr3_nt: TGTGCCAGCAGTCCGGTGGGCGTCCTCACAAAAGGCAATCAGCCCCAGCATTTT

clone_size: few
d_call: -
j_call: TRBJ1-3
v_call: TRBV29-1
cdr3_aa: CSVDDGSSGNTIYF
cdr3_nt: TGCAGCGTTGATGACGGGAGCTCTGGAAACACCATATATTTT

clone_size: -
d_call: -
j_call: TRBJ1-5
v_call: TRBV19
cdr3_aa: CASNSDRSNQPQHF
cdr3_nt: TGTGCCAGTAATAGTGACAGGTCAAATCAGCCCCAGCATTTT

clone_size: once
d_call: -
j_call: TRBJ2-2
v_call: TRBV9
cdr3_aa: CASSGGLRRGVSGELFF
cdr3_nt: TGTGCCAGCAGCGGGGGGTTAAGGCGCGGGGTATCCGGGGAGCTGTTTTTT

clone_size: -
d_call: TRBD1
j_call: TRBJ1-6
v_call: TRBV5-1
cdr3_aa: CASSPGQDNSPLHF
cdr3_nt: TGCGCCAGCAGCCCGGGACAGGATAATTCACCCCTCCACTTT

clone_size: few
d_call: -
j_call: TRBJ1-2
v_call: TRBV4-1
cdr3_aa: CASSRTEYGYTF
cdr3_nt: TGCGCCAGCAGCCGAACAGAGTATGGCTACACCTTC

clone_size: -
d_call: TRBD1
j_call: TRBJ2-2
v_call: TRBV5-1
cdr3_aa: CASSLTGANTGELFF
cdr3_nt: TGCGCCAGCAGCTTGACAGGGGCGAACACCGGGGAGCTGTTTTTT

clone_size: few
d_call: TRBD1
j_call: TRBJ2-7
v_call: TRBV6-5
cdr3_aa: CASSYSGQGLREQYF
cdr3_nt: TGTGCCAGCAGTTACTCCGGACAGGGATTGAGGGAGCAGTACTTC

clone_size: few
d_call: TRBD1
j_call: TRBJ2-5
v_call: TRBV7-2
cdr3_aa: CASSPSGQLETQYF
cdr3_nt: TGTGCCAGCAGCCCCTCGGGACAGTTAGAGACCCAGTACTTC

clone_size: -
d_call: -
j_call: TRBJ1-5
v_call: TRBV25-1
cdr3_aa: CASSMQGEQPQHF
cdr3_nt: TGTGCCAGCAGTATGCAGGGCGAACAGCCCCAGCATTTT

clone_size: -
d_call: TRBD2
j_call: TRBJ2-1
v_call: TRBV7-9
cdr3_aa: CASSRAGGPYNEQFF
cdr3_nt: TGTGCCAGCAGCCGAGCGGGGGGGCCCTACAATGAGCAGTTCTTC

clone_size: -
d_call: TRBD1
j_call: TRBJ1-4
v_call: TRBV7-8
cdr3_aa: CASSLATGSNEKLFF
cdr3_nt: TGTGCCAGCAGCTTAGCGACAGGGTCAAATGAAAAACTGTTTTTT

clone_size: few
d_call: -
j_call: TRBJ1-6
v_call: TRBV27
cdr3_aa: CASSARANSPLHF
cdr3_nt: TGTGCCAGCAGTGCCCGTGCGAATTCACCCCTCCACTTT

clone_size: -
d_call: TRBD1
j_call: TRBJ1-3
v_call: TRBV5-4
cdr3_aa: CASSWDRAAGNTIYF
cdr3_nt: TGTGCCAGCAGCTGGGACAGGGCGGCTGGAAACACCATATATTTT

clone_size: -
d_call: -
j_call: TRBJ1-3
v_call: TRBV4-2
cdr3_aa: CASSQPFTEGNTIYF
cdr3_nt: TGTGCCAGCAGCCAACCCTTCACAGAAGGAAACACCATATATTTT

clone_size: few
d_call: -
j_call: TRBJ1-2
v_call: TRBV12-3/TRBV12-4
cdr3_aa: CASSLGPYGYTF
cdr3_nt: TGTGCCAGCAGTTTAGGTCCGTATGGCTACACCTTC

clone_size: -
d_call: TRBD1
j_call: TRBJ2-7
v_call: TRBV27
cdr3_aa: CASRQRQGNYEQYF
cdr3_nt: TGTGCCAGCAGACAACGACAGGGAAATTACGAGCAGTACTTC

clone_size: -
d_call: -
j_call: TRBJ1-1
v_call: TRBV14
cdr3_aa: CASSPPVNTEAFF
cdr3_nt: TGTGCCAGCAGCCCTCCCGTGAACACTGAAGCTTTCTTT

clone_size: -
d_call: TRBD1
j_call: TRBJ1-2
v_call: TRBV10-3
cdr3_aa: CAISLGTADNYGYTF
cdr3_nt: TGTGCCATCAGTCTGGGGACAGCAGATAACTATGGCTACACCTTC

clone_size: once
d_call: TRBD2
j_call: TRBJ2-7
v_call: TRBV6-5
cdr3_aa: CASSNRLAGREQYF
cdr3_nt: TGTGCCAGCAGTAACAGACTAGCGGGGCGGGAGCAGTACTTC

clone_size: few
d_call: -
j_call: TRBJ2-1
v_call: TRBV27
cdr3_aa: CASSSVGGGPSNEQFF
cdr3_nt: TGTGCCAGCAGTTCAGTCGGGGGAGGTCCCAGCAATGAGCAGTTCTTC

clone_size: -
d_call: -
j_call: TRBJ2-7
v_call: TRBV6-1
cdr3_aa: CASSETLGGARAREQYF
cdr3_nt: TGTGCCAGCAGTGAAACCCTTGGAGGAGCCCGGGCTCGCGAGCAGTACTTC

clone_size: -
d_call: TRBD1
j_call: TRBJ1-1
v_call: TRBV5-1
cdr3_aa: CASRILGQGASEAFF
cdr3_nt: TGCGCCAGCAGGATTCTGGGACAGGGGGCGTCTGAAGCTTTCTTT

clone_size: -
d_call: -
j_call: TRBJ1-4
v_call: TRBV6-5
cdr3_aa: CASSYSRDSSLFF
cdr3_nt: TGTGCCAGCAGTTACTCGCGGGACTCCAGTCTGTTTTTT

clone_size: -
d_call: -
j_call: TRBJ1-1
v_call: TRBV10-2
cdr3_aa: CASSDPRTEAFF
cdr3_nt: TGCGCCAGCAGTGATCCCAGGACTGAAGCTTTCTTT

clone_size: -
d_call: TRBD2
j_call: TRBJ2-3
v_call: TRBV24-1
cdr3_aa: CATSDPTPGLGGDTQYF
cdr3_nt: TGTGCCACCAGTGACCCCACTCCGGGACTAGGAGGGGATACGCAGTATTTT

clone_size: -
d_call: -
j_call: TRBJ1-2
v_call: TRBV19
cdr3_aa: CASRHQQGPVLGYTF
cdr3_nt: TGTGCCAGTAGGCACCAACAGGGCCCGGTTCTTGGCTACACCTTC

clone_size: -
d_call: TRBD1
j_call: TRBJ2-7
v_call: TRBV3-1/TRBV3-2
cdr3_aa: CASSQGGTGAYEQYF
cdr3_nt: TGTGCCAGCAGCCAGGGCGGGACAGGGGCCTACGAGCAGTACTTC

clone_size: -
d_call: TRBD1
j_call: TRBJ1-2
v_call: TRBV5-1
cdr3_aa: CASSRDRGDYGYTF
cdr3_nt: TGCGCCAGCAGTAGGGACAGGGGTGACTATGGCTACACCTTC

clone_size: -
d_call: -
j_call: TRBJ2-5
v_call: TRBV18
cdr3_aa: CASSPMAGSYQETQYF
cdr3_nt: TGTGCCAGCTCACCAATGGCAGGGTCCTACCAAGAGACCCAGTACTTC

clone_size: -
d_call: TRBD1
j_call: TRBJ2-1
v_call: TRBV9
cdr3_aa: CASSGTGHNEQFF
cdr3_nt: TGTGCCAGCAGTGGGACAGGGCACAATGAGCAGTTCTTC

clone_size: few
d_call: -
j_call: TRBJ1-1
v_call: TRBV5-6
cdr3_aa: CASSLGQAHTEAFF
cdr3_nt: TGTGCCAGCAGCTTGGGACAGGCCCACACTGAAGCTTTCTTT

clone_size: -
d_call: -
j_call: TRBJ2-5
v_call: TRBV9
cdr3_aa: CASSVGVLGGAETQYF
cdr3_nt: TGTGCCAGCAGCGTAGGGGTCCTAGGAGGGGCAGAGACCCAGTACTTC

clone_size: -
d_call: TRBD1
j_call: TRBJ1-2
v_call: TRBV9
cdr3_aa: CASSPRQGSDGYTF
cdr3_nt: TGTGCCAGCAGCCCAAGACAGGGATCAGATGGCTACACCTTC